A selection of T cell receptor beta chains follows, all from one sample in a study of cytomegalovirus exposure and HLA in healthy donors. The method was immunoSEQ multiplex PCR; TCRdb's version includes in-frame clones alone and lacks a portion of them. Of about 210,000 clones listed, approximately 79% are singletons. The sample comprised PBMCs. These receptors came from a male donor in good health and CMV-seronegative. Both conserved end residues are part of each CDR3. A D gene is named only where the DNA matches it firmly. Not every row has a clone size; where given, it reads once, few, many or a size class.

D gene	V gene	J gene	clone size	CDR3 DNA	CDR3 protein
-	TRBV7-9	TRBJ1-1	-	TGTGCCAGCAGCTTAGCCTCTGGGGGGGCAGGCGCCCCTGAAGCTTTCTTT	CASSLASGGAGAPEAFF
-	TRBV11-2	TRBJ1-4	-	TGTGCCAGCAGCCTTGACAGTATGGGTGAAAAACTGTTTTTT	CASSLDSMGEKLFF
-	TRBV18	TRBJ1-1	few	TGTGCCAGCTCACGAATCGACATGGGCTCGAACACTGAAGCTTTCTTT	CASSRIDMGSNTEAFF
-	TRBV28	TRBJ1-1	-	TGTGCCAGCAGTTTACGGGGGGATACTGAAGCTTTCTTT	CASSLRGDTEAFF
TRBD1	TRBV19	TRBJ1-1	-	TGTGCCAGTAGTCCTGACAGGGCCCTGAACACTGAAGCTTTCTTT	CASSPDRALNTEAFF
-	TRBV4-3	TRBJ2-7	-	TGCGCCAGCAGCCAAGAATGGGACTCCATCTTCTACGAGCAGTACTTC	CASSQEWDSIFYEQYF
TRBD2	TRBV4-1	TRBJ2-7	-	TGCGCCAGCAGCCAAGAGGCGGGAGGAACCTACGAGCAGTACTTC	CASSQEAGGTYEQYF
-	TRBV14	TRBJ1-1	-	TGTGCCAGCAGATCCCTGGCGGCTGAAGCTTTCTTT	CASRSLAAEAFF
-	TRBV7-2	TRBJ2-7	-	TGTGCCAGCACCCCCGTGGAGGGTTTAATCTACGAGCAGTACTTC	CASTPVEGLIYEQYF
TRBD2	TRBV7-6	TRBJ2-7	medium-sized	TGTGCCAGCAGCGCCGCGGGGGAGGGCTACGAGCAGTACTTC	CASSAAGEGYEQYF
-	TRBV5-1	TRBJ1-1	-	TGCGCCAGCAGCCTGGCCTGTGAAGCTTTCTTT	CASSLACEAFF
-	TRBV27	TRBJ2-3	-	TGTGCCAGTGTAGCGAGCAAAAACACAGATACGCAGTATTTT	CASVASKNTDTQYF
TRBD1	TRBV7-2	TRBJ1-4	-	TGTGCCAGCAGCTCCGACAGGGGGAAGGAAAAACTGTTTTTT	CASSSDRGKEKLFF
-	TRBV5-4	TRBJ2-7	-	TGTGCCAGCAGCTTGGAGCGGATCTACGAGCAGTACTTC	CASSLERIYEQYF
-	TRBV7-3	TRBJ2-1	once	TGTGCCAGCAGCTTAGGACTGTACAATGAGCAGTTCTTC	CASSLGLYNEQFF
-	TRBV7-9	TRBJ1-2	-	TGTGCCTCAATCCCAGGGGAGAGCTATGGCTACACCTTC	CASIPGESYGYTF
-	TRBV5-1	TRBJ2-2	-	TGCGCCAGCAGCCAAGACAGGAGCGGGGAGCTGTTTTTT	CASSQDRSGELFF
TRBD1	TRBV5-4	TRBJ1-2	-	TGTGCCAGCAGCCCGGGGACAGGGGAGTATGGCTACACCTTC	CASSPGTGEYGYTF
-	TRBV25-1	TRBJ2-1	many	-	CASSGFGEGRTTDNEQFF
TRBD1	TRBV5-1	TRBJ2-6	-	TGCGCCAGCCATACAGGGGCTGGGGCCAACGTCCTGACTTTC	CASHTGAGANVLTF
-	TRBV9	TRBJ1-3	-	TGTGCCAGCAGCGTAGGGAACAGGGCCGGAAACACCATATATTTT	CASSVGNRAGNTIYF
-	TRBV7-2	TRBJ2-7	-	TGTGCCAGCAGCTCTAGGGAGTACGAGCAGTACTTC	CASSSREYEQYF
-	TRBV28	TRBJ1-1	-	TGTGCCAGCGGTAGAGGGAACACTGAAGCTTTCTTT	CASGRGNTEAFF
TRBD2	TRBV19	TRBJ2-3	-	TGTGCCAGTACCGATCTAGCGGGAGTCGGCACAGATACGCAGTATTTT	CASTDLAGVGTDTQYF
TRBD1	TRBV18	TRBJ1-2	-	TGTGCCAGCTCAACGAAAGCAGGGGGACAGGGGGCTTCCTATAACTATGGCTACACCTTC	CASSTKAGGQGASYNYGYTF
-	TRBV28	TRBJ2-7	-	TGTGCCAGCAGAACCCGGGACATCTCCTACGAGCAGTACTTC	CASRTRDISYEQYF
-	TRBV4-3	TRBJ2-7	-	TGCGCCAGCAGCCAAGATATAGGCGGGAAGGACTACGAGCAGTACTTC	CASSQDIGGKDYEQYF